This T cell receptor (beta chain) was identified in a study of T-cell memory formation after mild COVID-19. TCRdb ran MiXCR on the 5' RACE reads and lists one entry per CDR3 protein. The data show roughly 150,000 distinct CDR3 sequences, 10% to 15% seen once. This clonotype was seen a few times. Its antigen is currently unknown. Study-level points and caveats: Contracting clones from day 15 to 85 showed balanced CD4/CD8; later expanders favored CD4+. Clones that contracted clustered mainly in CM and EM if CD4+ and in EMRA if CD8+.

V was clipped by 3 bases and J by 8 bases; unmatched bases: 1. Looked up from germline, CDR1 is SGHRS and CDR2 is YFSETQ. The CDR3 contains 14 residues. The chain joins TRBV5-1 to TRBJ1-6; the match to TRBD1 covers 11 bases. The specimen sequenced was PBMCs or a T cell subset sorted from them (not recorded which). The source is a man aged 18 to 35 who had mild COVID-19 (a few samples of this study predate the infection). Cell type and time point are not known. CDR3 nucleotide sequence: TGCGCCAGCAGCTGGGGACAGGGGGATTCACCCCTCCACTTT. Translated: CASSWGQGDSPLHF.